Following are 19 T cell receptor beta chains from one sample sequenced in a study of blood T cell repertoires in COVID-19. The protocol was immunoSEQ multiplex PCR, while the TCRdb copy is restricted to in-frame clones and leaves out a portion. The sample yields approximately 300,000 clones, roughly nine tenths seen once. Sequences were obtained from PBMCs or T cells enriched from blood (not recorded which). These receptors originate from a woman in her thirties who had been exposed to COVID-19.

J is TRBJ2-3 and V is TRBV2; 7 bases agree with TRBD1. Germline V lookup: CDR1 SNHLY, CDR2 FYNNEI. Unmatched junction bases numbered 7, after V lost 7 bases and J lost 3 bases. The CDR3 has 14 residues. CDR3 residues: CASTGQRNTDTQYF. The CDR3 bases are TGTGCCAGCACGGGACAGAGGAATACAGATACGCAGTATTTT. Full variable domain (rest looked up from reference TRBV2 and TRBJ2-3): EPEVTQTPSHQVTQMGQEVILRCVPISNHLYFYWYRQILGQKVEFLVSFYNNEISEKSEIFDDQFSVERPDGSNFTLKIRSTKLEDSAMYFCASTGQRNTDTQYFGPGTRLTVL.

This clone has just one count. This rearrangement joins TRBV3-1 (or the pseudogene TRBV3-2) to TRBJ2-3; 14 nucleotides align to TRBD2. The J segment lost 5 bases and the V segment lost 2 bases, leaving 6 bases of the junction unmatched. CDR1 LGHDT and CDR2 YNNKEL come from the germline V gene (reference sequence). The CDR3 length is 17 residues. For the CDR3, the DNA is TGTGCCAGCAGCCAACAGACTAGCGGGGGGGCGGTAGATACGCAGTATTTT. It is translated as CASSQQTSGGAVDTQYF.

The V call is TRBV28, the J call TRBJ1-4, with a weak D call TRBD1 (5 bases). The CDR3 has 12 residues. Germline V gene lookup returns CDR1 MDHEN and CDR2 SYDVKM. V was pared by 10 bases and J by 11 bases, with 17 bases between. The CDR3 DNA sequence: TGTGCCATTAGTATTCTCTCAGGGAAACTGTTTTTT. Translation: CAISILSGKLFF.

The chain recombines TRBV11-2 with TRBJ1-2, with D possibly matching TRBD1 (6 bases). This CDR3 contains 17 residues. Germline V gives CDR1 SGHAT, CDR2 FQNNGV. V lost 0 bases to trimming and J lost 2 bases, with 16 bases between them. The CDR3 nucleotides are TGTGCCAGCAGCTTAGATTTGCCGACAGGTGACAACTATGGCTACACCTTC. Its protein product is CASSLDLPTGDNYGYTF.

The V and J genes are TRBV18 and TRBJ2-2; tentatively, D is TRBD1 (6 bases). Trimming stripped 1 base from V and 1 base from J, with 7 bases between. The length of the CDR3 is 15 residues. Germline-derived CDR1 and CDR2 are KGHSH and LQKENI. As DNA, the CDR3 is TGTGCCAGCTCACCACGGGGACAGAACACCGGGGAGCTGTTTTTT. This gives the protein CASSPRGQNTGELFF.

The chain carries TRBV10-3 and TRBJ1-2; no clear D. Germline CDR1 and CDR2: ENHRY and SYGVKD. V lost 0 bases, J lost 7 bases, and 18 bases lay in between. The CDR3 runs to 16 residues. The CDR3, as DNA: TGTGCCATCAGTGAGTCGTATGGAGGTGGGAAGAGTGGCTACACCTTC. The encoded protein is CAISESYGGGKSGYTF.

The chain links TRBV5-4 to TRBJ2-7, with TRBD2 identical over 12 bases. The V gene's germline CDR1 is SGHNT and CDR2 YYREEE (reference sequence). The CDR3 consists of 14 residues. The J segment lost 6 bases and the V segment lost 4 bases, leaving 5 bases of the junction unmatched. This chain's CDR3 is CASSLAGGPGEQYF. The CDR3 bases are TGTGCCAGCAGCCTAGCGGGGGGGCCAGGCGAGCAGTACTTC.

The chain combines TRBV5-1 with TRBJ2-7, with a tentative D call TRBD2 (5 bases). From germline, CDR1 is SGHRS and CDR2 YFSETQ. Trimming cost V 7 bases and J 7 bases, with 21 bases left between them. The CDR3 has 14 residues. CDR3 region: CASAPRPEPGEQYF. As DNA, the CDR3 is TGCGCCAGCGCACCAAGACCAGAACCGGGGGAGCAGTACTTC.

This clone occurred once. The chain joins TRBV15 to TRBJ2-3; the match to TRBD2 covers 9 bases. The CDR3 is 18 residues long. Germline assignment: CDR1 LNHNV and CDR2 YYDKDF (reference sequence). J was trimmed by 0 bases and V by 0 bases; bases with no gene match: 7. The DNA of the CDR3 is TGTGCCACCAGCAGAGATCCCGCGGGGGGGTCTAGCACAGATACGCAGTATTTT. Translation gives CATSRDPAGGSSTDTQYF. Looking up the rest from reference TRBV15 and TRBJ2-3 gives the full variable domain: DAMVIQNPRYQVTQFGKPVTLSCSQTLNHNVMYWYQQKSSQAPKLLFHYYDKDFNNEADTPDNFQSRRPNTSFCFLDIRSPGLGDTAMYLCATSRDPAGGSSTDTQYFGPGTRLTVL.

The chain carries TRBV28 and TRBJ1-1, with D possibly matching TRBD1 (5 bases). Germline-derived CDR1 and CDR2 are MDHEN and SYDVKM. The CDR3 extends over 15 amino acids. V was clipped by 5 bases and J by 6 bases, with 19 bases between them. The CDR3: CASSPYLPTDSEAFF. The DNA of the CDR3 is TGTGCCAGCAGTCCATACCTTCCGACAGATTCTGAAGCTTTCTTT. Supplemented by reference TRBV28 and TRBJ1-1, the full variable domain reads DVKVTQSSRYLVKRTGEKVFLECVQDMDHENMFWYRQDPGLGLRLIYFSYDVKMKEKGDIPEGYSVSREKKERFSLILESASTNQTSMYLCASSPYLPTDSEAFFGQGTRLTVV.

The V call is TRBV5-1, the J call TRBJ2-5, with 10 bases aligning to TRBD2. Germline V lookup: CDR1 SGHRS, CDR2 YFSETQ. CDR3 length equals 16 residues. Trimming removed 0 bases from V and 5 bases from J; junction bases left unmatched: 7. The CDR3 bases are TGCGCCAGCAGCTTGGGGGCTAGCGGGGGCCGGGAGACCCAGTACTTC. Its protein product is CASSLGASGGRETQYF.

This clone was seen a handful of times. The chain has TRBV4-1 and TRBJ1-5; D unclear. The germline V gene has CDR1 MGHRA and CDR2 YSYEKL. The CDR3 extends over 17 amino acids. V was clipped by 5 bases and J by 4 bases, with 21 bases between them. CDR3 residues: CASSSRFGLHSNQPQHF. DNA for the CDR3: TGCGCCAGCAGCTCCCGGTTCGGACTGCATAGTAATCAGCCCCAGCATTTT.

This clone was picked up one time. This chain uses TRBV5-4 with TRBJ1-2; D is possibly TRBD1 (6 bases). Looked up from germline, CDR1 is SGHNT and CDR2 is YYREEE (reference sequence). This CDR3 is 13 amino acids long. With 4 bases removed from V and 8 bases from J, the gap between germline ends came to 15 bases. CDR3 residues: CASSAGGRRGYTF. In DNA form, the CDR3 reads TGTGCCAGCAGCGCGGGGGGCAGGCGGGGCTACACCTTC.

The chain has TRBV11-2 and TRBJ2-3; 8 nucleotides line up with TRBD2. The CDR3 runs to 15 residues. V lost 1 base to trimming and J lost 6 bases; unmatched junction nucleotides: 6. Germline-derived CDR1 and CDR2 are SGHAT and FQNNGV. The CDR3 loop reads CASSLVGGAPDTQYF. CDR3 DNA: TGTGCCAGCAGCTTAGTCGGGGGGGCACCCGATACGCAGTATTTT.

The CDR3, as DNA: TGTGCCAGCAGCTTGGAGGGCAGGGGGCTTGAGGGCTACACCTTC. Its translation: CASSLEGRGLEGYTF. V usage is TRBV5-4 and J usage is TRBJ1-2, with TRBD1 matching over 8 bases. Germline CDR1 and CDR2: SGHNT and YYREEE (reference sequence). The CDR3 runs 15 residues. The V segment lost 0 bases and the J segment 8 bases; nucleotides outside the gene matches: 9.

This clone showed up just once. In nucleotides, the CDR3 is TGCAGTGCCACTGACAGATATGGCTACACCTTC. Translation gives CSATDRYGYTF. This sequence joins TRBV20-1 and TRBJ1-2; tentative D call: TRBD1 (5 bases). Trimming cost V 6 bases and J 5 bases, with 10 bases left between them. This CDR3 comprises 11 residues. Germline V lookup: CDR1 DFQATT, CDR2 SNEGSKA (reference sequence).

This clone was observed once. The rearrangement joins TRBV4-1 to TRBJ1-5; 7 bases agree with TRBD1. The V and J ends lost 1 base and 9 bases, in that order; junction bases with no gene match: 9. Germline-derived CDR1 and CDR2 are MGHRA and YSYEKL. This CDR3 comprises 15 residues. The CDR3 bases are TGCGCCAGCAGCCAAGGTGACAGGGCCGATCGGCCCCAGCATTTT. Translated, it gives CASSQGDRADRPQHF.

The gene calls are TRBV11-2 and TRBJ2-1; 7 bases are a match to TRBD1. The germline V gene has CDR1 SGHAT and CDR2 FQNNGV. The CDR3 consists of 15 residues. The V gene end was trimmed by 2 bases and the J gene end by 5 bases; junction bases not matched to a gene: 6. CDR3 bases: TGTGCCAGCAGCTTACGACAGGGAAGAAACAATGAGCAGTTCTTC. Residues: CASSLRQGRNNEQFF.

The gene calls are TRBV4-1 and TRBJ1-1; 7 nucleotides line up with TRBD1. The CDR3 loop spans 16 amino acids. J lost 1 base, V lost 4 bases, and 9 bases had no gene match. Germline values: CDR1 MGHRA, CDR2 YSYEKL. The CDR3, as DNA: TGCGCCAGCAGCCGGGTCTGGGACAGCCCGAACACTGAAGCTTTCTTT. Its translation is CASSRVWDSPNTEAFF.